Listed below are T cell receptor beta chains from one sample, sequenced in a study of cytomegalovirus exposure and HLA in healthy donors. The assay was immunoSEQ multiplex PCR, and TCRdb's table has in-frame clones only and misses some. The listing contains fewer than 130,000 clones. Sequenced input: PBMCs. Receptors originate from a man aged 45-65 years in good health and CMV-seronegative. The CDR3 runs from the conserved cysteine through the conserved F or W. A D gene is named only where the DNA matches it firmly.

j_call: TRBJ2-7
v_call: TRBV4-3
d_call: TRBD2
cdr3_nt: TGCGCCAGCAGCCTAACCAGCGGGAGGGCCTCGTACGAGCAGTACTTC
cdr3_aa: CASSLTSGRASYEQYF

j_call: TRBJ2-7
v_call: TRBV4-1
d_call: TRBD1
cdr3_nt: TGCGCCAGCAGCCGGATACAGGGGCTTTCCTACGAGCAGTACTTC
cdr3_aa: CASSRIQGLSYEQYF

j_call: TRBJ2-1
v_call: TRBV9
d_call: NA
cdr3_nt: TGTGCCAGCAGCGTATTTGGCGGTGACTACAATGAGCAGTTCTTC
cdr3_aa: CASSVFGGDYNEQFF

j_call: TRBJ2-3
v_call: TRBV5-1
d_call: TRBD1
cdr3_nt: TGCGCCAGCAGCAAAATGGGACAGGGAGTGGGAGATACGCAGTATTTT
cdr3_aa: CASSKMGQGVGDTQYF

j_call: TRBJ1-1
v_call: TRBV27
d_call: NA
cdr3_nt: TGTGCCAGCAGTACGGGGGGGAAGACTGAAGCTTTCTTT
cdr3_aa: CASSTGGKTEAFF

j_call: TRBJ2-1
v_call: TRBV29-1
d_call: NA
cdr3_nt: TGCAGCGTTGAAGATCTTCATCACAGTAGCTCCTACAATGAGCAGTTCTTC
cdr3_aa: CSVEDLHHSSSYNEQFF

j_call: TRBJ2-5
v_call: TRBV7-9
d_call: TRBD1
cdr3_nt: TGTGCCAGCAGCTTAGGGACAGGAGAGACCCAGTACTTC
cdr3_aa: CASSLGTGETQYF

j_call: TRBJ2-5
v_call: TRBV5-6
d_call: TRBD2
cdr3_nt: TGTGCCAGCACCCAGCCGGCGGGAGGAAGAGAGACCCAGTACTTC
cdr3_aa: CASTQPAGGRETQYF

j_call: TRBJ1-2
v_call: TRBV18
d_call: NA
cdr3_nt: TGTGCCAGCTCTCCTGACTCCCTCGGAGGCTACACCTTC
cdr3_aa: CASSPDSLGGYTF

j_call: TRBJ1-1
v_call: TRBV18
d_call: NA
cdr3_nt: TGTGCCAGCTCAAGTTCCGGCCCGGGTGTTGAAGCTTTCTTT
cdr3_aa: CASSSSGPGVEAFF

j_call: TRBJ2-3
v_call: TRBV9
d_call: NA
cdr3_nt: TGTGCCAGCAGCCCCGCCCGGAGTAGCACAGATACGCAGTATTTT
cdr3_aa: CASSPARSSTDTQYF

j_call: TRBJ2-7
v_call: TRBV19
d_call: TRBD1
cdr3_nt: TGTGCCAGTAGTTCCGGGACAGAGGGGTACGAGCAGTACTTC
cdr3_aa: CASSSGTEGYEQYF

j_call: TRBJ1-5
v_call: TRBV5-5
d_call: TRBD1
cdr3_nt: TGTGCCAGCAGCCCAGATTGGGGACAGAGCAATCAGCCCCAGCATTTT
cdr3_aa: CASSPDWGQSNQPQHF

j_call: TRBJ1-1
v_call: TRBV28
d_call: TRBD1
cdr3_nt: TGTGCCAGTTGGGGACAGACATCTACTTTCTTT
cdr3_aa: CASWGQTSTFF

j_call: TRBJ1-2
v_call: TRBV30
d_call: NA
cdr3_nt: TGTGCCTGGGGAGATAACTATGGCTACACCTTC
cdr3_aa: CAWGDNYGYTF

j_call: TRBJ2-7
v_call: TRBV5-4
d_call: TRBD2
cdr3_nt: TGTGCCAGCAGCAAAATGACTAGCGGGAGGGCCTACGAGCAGTACTTC
cdr3_aa: CASSKMTSGRAYEQYF

j_call: TRBJ1-5
v_call: TRBV30
d_call: NA
cdr3_nt: TGTGCCTGGAGTAGACAGGATGGCCAGCCCCAGCATTTT
cdr3_aa: CAWSRQDGQPQHF

j_call: TRBJ2-7
v_call: TRBV10-1
d_call: TRBD2
cdr3_nt: TGCGCCAGCAGTGAGACCCTAGCGGGGGGCTCCTACGAGCAGTACTTC
cdr3_aa: CASSETLAGGSYEQYF

j_call: TRBJ1-6
v_call: TRBV10-3
d_call: TRBD1
cdr3_nt: TGTGCCATCAGTGAGTCGGGGCAGGGGGCTAGTAATTCCCCCCTCCACTTT
cdr3_aa: CAISESGQGASNSPLHF

j_call: TRBJ1-5
v_call: TRBV10-3
d_call: TRBD1
cdr3_nt: TGTGCCATCAGCCCGGGACAGGGAGGGGGTGGCAATCAGCCCCAGCATTTT
cdr3_aa: CAISPGQGGGGNQPQHF

j_call: TRBJ2-1
v_call: TRBV18
d_call: TRBD2
cdr3_nt: TGTGCCAGCTCACCTGCTTCGAGAGGCGGGAGCTCCTACAATGAGCAGTTCTTC
cdr3_aa: CASSPASRGGSSYNEQFF

j_call: TRBJ2-1
v_call: TRBV5-1
d_call: NA
cdr3_nt: NA
cdr3_aa: CASSLGTGNPSTQQFF

j_call: TRBJ1-1
v_call: TRBV7-9
d_call: NA
cdr3_nt: TGTGCCAGCAGCTTTCAAGACAGCCGGATAACTGAAGCTTTCTTT
cdr3_aa: CASSFQDSRITEAFF

j_call: TRBJ1-1
v_call: TRBV18
d_call: NA
cdr3_nt: TGTGCCAGCTCGGAGGGATTGAACACTGAAGCTTTCTTT
cdr3_aa: CASSEGLNTEAFF

j_call: TRBJ1-1
v_call: TRBV19
d_call: NA
cdr3_nt: TGTGCCAGTACCCACACGCAGGGCAGTACTGAAGCTTTCTTT
cdr3_aa: CASTHTQGSTEAFF

j_call: TRBJ2-7
v_call: TRBV7-9
d_call: TRBD2
cdr3_nt: TGTGCCAGCAGCTTAGGGGGGGCTAGCGGGTATGCCTACGAGCAGTACTTC
cdr3_aa: CASSLGGASGYAYEQYF

j_call: TRBJ2-1
v_call: TRBV29-1
d_call: TRBD1
cdr3_nt: TGCAGCGTTGTCCCCCAGGGGGTTATCAATGAGCAGTTCTTC
cdr3_aa: CSVVPQGVINEQFF

j_call: TRBJ1-5
v_call: TRBV19
d_call: NA
cdr3_nt: TGTGCCAGTAGTATAGGTGGCAGGGGAGGGCAGCCCCAGCATTTT
cdr3_aa: CASSIGGRGGQPQHF

j_call: TRBJ2-3
v_call: TRBV5-5
d_call: NA
cdr3_nt: TGTGCCAGCAGCTTGGGGCATCAGGGAAACACAGATACGCAGTATTTT
cdr3_aa: CASSLGHQGNTDTQYF

j_call: TRBJ1-1
v_call: TRBV20-1
d_call: NA
cdr3_nt: TGCAGTGCTCATCAAACTTCTGAAGCTTTCTTT
cdr3_aa: CSAHQTSEAFF

j_call: TRBJ2-7
v_call: TRBV7-9
d_call: TRBD2
cdr3_nt: TGTGCCAGCAGCCTGACTAGCGGGAGAAGCGAGCAGTACTTC
cdr3_aa: CASSLTSGRSEQYF

j_call: TRBJ2-2
v_call: TRBV18
d_call: TRBD2
cdr3_nt: TGTGCCAGCTCACCAGTTTCAGCGGGAGGCACCGGGGAGCTGTTTTTT
cdr3_aa: CASSPVSAGGTGELFF

j_call: TRBJ1-1
v_call: TRBV6-6
d_call: NA
cdr3_nt: TGTGCCAGCAGTTACCCGGCCTTGGGCGCTGAAGCTTTCTTT
cdr3_aa: CASSYPALGAEAFF

j_call: TRBJ1-2
v_call: TRBV28
d_call: NA
cdr3_nt: TGTGCCAGCAGTTTTAGGGACATAGGAACTTACGGCTACACCTTC
cdr3_aa: CASSFRDIGTYGYTF

j_call: TRBJ2-5
v_call: TRBV19
d_call: TRBD2
cdr3_nt: TGTGCCAGTAGTATCTTGGCGGGAGGGCCACGAGAGACCCAGTACTTC
cdr3_aa: CASSILAGGPRETQYF

j_call: TRBJ2-2
v_call: TRBV4-1
d_call: NA
cdr3_nt: TGCGCCAGCAGCCAAGATCCCCTCCCCCTAAACACCGGGGAGCTGTTTTTT
cdr3_aa: CASSQDPLPLNTGELFF

j_call: TRBJ1-1
v_call: TRBV7-2
d_call: NA
cdr3_nt: TGTGCCAGCAGCCCGCAGGGTGCCGAAGCTTTCTTT
cdr3_aa: CASSPQGAEAFF

j_call: TRBJ1-2
v_call: TRBV9
d_call: TRBD1
cdr3_nt: TGTGCCAGCAGCGCCCGGGACAGAGATACTAACTATGGCTACACCTTC
cdr3_aa: CASSARDRDTNYGYTF

j_call: TRBJ2-7
v_call: TRBV4-2
d_call: NA
cdr3_nt: TGTGCCAGCAGCCAAGACGGCAGGCCGGAGGCGCAGTACTTC
cdr3_aa: CASSQDGRPEAQYF

j_call: TRBJ1-2
v_call: TRBV6-1
d_call: TRBD1
cdr3_nt: TGTGCCAGCAGTCCAGGGGGGACCGACTATGGCTACACCTTC
cdr3_aa: CASSPGGTDYGYTF

j_call: TRBJ2-7
v_call: TRBV11-2
d_call: NA
cdr3_nt: TGTGCCAGCAGCCCCATAACAGGGAAACACGAGCAGTACTTC
cdr3_aa: CASSPITGKHEQYF

j_call: TRBJ2-1
v_call: TRBV19
d_call: TRBD2
cdr3_nt: TGTGCCAGTAGTTCCCCGGGACTACAATACAATGAGCAGTTCTTC
cdr3_aa: CASSSPGLQYNEQFF

j_call: TRBJ2-5
v_call: TRBV11-2
d_call: NA
cdr3_nt: TGTGCCAGCAGCTCCTCCCAAGAGACCCAGTACTTC
cdr3_aa: CASSSSQETQYF

j_call: TRBJ1-1
v_call: TRBV19
d_call: TRBD1
cdr3_nt: TGTGCCAGTAGTACGACAGGGAGTGGTACTGAAGCTTTCTTT
cdr3_aa: CASSTTGSGTEAFF

j_call: TRBJ1-5
v_call: TRBV7-9
d_call: NA
cdr3_nt: TGTGCCAGCAGCTTAGTTGGCTCAGGGGCGCCCCAGCCCCAGCATTTT
cdr3_aa: CASSLVGSGAPQPQHF

j_call: TRBJ2-1
v_call: TRBV18
d_call: TRBD1
cdr3_nt: TGTGCCAGCTCGCCCTTTCAGGGGGATGAGCAGTTCTTC
cdr3_aa: CASSPFQGDEQFF

j_call: TRBJ1-4
v_call: TRBV4-1
d_call: TRBD1
cdr3_nt: TGCGCCAGCAGCCACGGGACAGGGGGCTGGGGGGAAAAACTGTTTTTT
cdr3_aa: CASSHGTGGWGEKLFF

j_call: TRBJ1-5
v_call: TRBV4-1
d_call: NA
cdr3_nt: TGCGCCAGCAGCCAAGTTATACAGGAGAATCAGCCCCAGCATTTT
cdr3_aa: CASSQVIQENQPQHF

j_call: TRBJ1-1
v_call: TRBV14
d_call: TRBD1
cdr3_nt: TGTGCCAGCAGCCAGCAACAGGGGGCCACTGAAGCTTTCTTT
cdr3_aa: CASSQQQGATEAFF

j_call: TRBJ2-1
v_call: TRBV18
d_call: TRBD1
cdr3_nt: TGTGCCAGCCGAGGGACAGGGGGCGGTGAGCAGTTCTTC
cdr3_aa: CASRGTGGGEQFF

j_call: TRBJ2-3
v_call: TRBV5-1
d_call: TRBD1
cdr3_nt: TGCGCCAGCAGCTTGGTCCAGGGGGACACAGATACGCAGTATTTT
cdr3_aa: CASSLVQGDTDTQYF

j_call: TRBJ2-7
v_call: TRBV9
d_call: TRBD1
cdr3_nt: TGTGCCAGCAGCGCCCCAATAAGGGACAGTATCTACGAGCAGTACTTC
cdr3_aa: CASSAPIRDSIYEQYF

j_call: TRBJ2-1
v_call: TRBV7-9
d_call: TRBD2
cdr3_nt: TGTGCCAGCAGCTCACCGGGACTAGCGGGAGTCAATGAGCAGTTCTTC
cdr3_aa: CASSSPGLAGVNEQFF

j_call: TRBJ1-1
v_call: TRBV18
d_call: NA
cdr3_nt: TGTGCCAGCTCACCAAGGGGTTCTAACACTGAAGCTTTCTTT
cdr3_aa: CASSPRGSNTEAFF

j_call: TRBJ2-3
v_call: TRBV5-1
d_call: NA
cdr3_nt: TGCGCCAGCAGCTTGGATCACCAGGATACGCAGTATTTT
cdr3_aa: CASSLDHQDTQYF

j_call: TRBJ2-6
v_call: TRBV2
d_call: NA
cdr3_nt: TGTGCCAGCAGTGGGCTTCCTGGGGCCAACGTCCTGACTTTC
cdr3_aa: CASSGLPGANVLTF

j_call: TRBJ2-7
v_call: TRBV5-6
d_call: NA
cdr3_nt: TGTGCCAGCAGTCCGACCCCGTCCGGGAGAAACGAGCAGTACTTC
cdr3_aa: CASSPTPSGRNEQYF

j_call: TRBJ2-3
v_call: TRBV30
d_call: NA
cdr3_nt: TGTGCCTGGAGTAAGACCGCCCGAGGTGATACGCAGTATTTT
cdr3_aa: CAWSKTARGDTQYF

j_call: TRBJ1-1
v_call: TRBV4-1
d_call: TRBD1
cdr3_nt: TGCGCCAGCAGCCATTCCCGGGACAGATTTTTTGAAGCTTTCTTT
cdr3_aa: CASSHSRDRFFEAFF

j_call: TRBJ2-1
v_call: TRBV27
d_call: NA
cdr3_nt: TGTGCCAGCAGGACGGGGGTCTCCTACAATGAGCAGTTCTTC
cdr3_aa: CASRTGVSYNEQFF